The T cell receptor (beta chain) described here comes from a study of T cell repertoires in cytomegalovirus infection (dated by TCRdb to 2018 to 2020). Background for the entire study: The HLA type of each donor mattered for the analysis, because public TCR beta signatures pointed to carriage of CMV infection along with the matching HLA type. Results the study describes overall, beyond this receptor: In the ex vivo response, HLA-C-restricted CMV-specific TCR beta clonotypes were dominant, and in two of eight donors the single most frequent clonotype came from this HLA-C-restricted group. In both this cohort and an independent approximately 400-donor cohort, the cumulative frequency of public TCR beta family members distinguished carriers of CMV infection plus the relevant HLA type.

Reading the germline V gene gives CDR1 SNHLY and CDR2 FYNNEI. Including the terminal cysteine and phenylalanine, the CDR3 comprises 14 residues. CDR3 DNA only is kept here, 42 bases in frame from base 1. V loses 6 bases at its end and J loses 3 bases; junction bases beyond the gene matches: 7. The sequencer listed for this sample is Illumina HiSeq 1500. TCRdb cleaned the public reads at Q25 with fastp, built clones with MiXCR and kept in-frame beta chains. CDR3 protein sequences are deduplicated, and each keeps its most common genes and DNA. The sample data list 97,000 or so distinct CDR3 sequences, and about 15% of these were observed just once. The ten largest clones represent 8% of the sample. About this clonotype: Its antigen is currently not known. The sample holds no much larger clone one base away, and base qualities are not on file.

The chain is encoded by TRBV2 joined to TRBJ2-7; TRBD1 agrees with 8 junctional bases. The clonotype was recovered from a human donor in good health (CMV status not recorded). Some clones in this sample may be carry-over from other donors' samples. Input material: PBMCs. The CDR3 protein sequence reads: CASSRDRWDYEQYF. Here is the DNA: TGTGCCAGCAGCCGGGACAGGTGGGACTACGAGCAGTACTTC.